This T cell receptor beta chain emerged from a study of T-cell reconstitution after alpha-beta-depleted transplantation in children. Library preparation (for TCRbeta) was performed with unique molecular identifiers. TCRdb reanalysed the PCR reads using MiXCR and keeps one entry per CDR3 protein. In the table there are fewer than 550,000 distinct CDR3 sequences, 15% to 20% of which are singletons. Notes on the study in general: Reported findings indicate that, about two months after transplant, alpha-beta T cells came from several hundred expanded clones, which were derived from non-depleted graft cells.

Details on this clonotype: The antigen remains undetermined.

The germline V gene has CDR1 LNHNV and CDR2 YYDKDF (reference sequence). This CDR3 contains 15 residues. Trimming stripped 5 bases from V and 0 bases from J, with 12 bases between. The sample was PBMCs, mostly from graft donor cells, taken 360 days after TCRalphabeta/CD19-depleted stem cell transplant. The chain recombines TRBV15 with TRBJ2-3; D is unresolved. The TCR originated in a boy less than two years old who had a stem cell transplant for Wiskott-Aldrich syndrome, so the T cells may come from the graft donor. CDR3 nucleotide sequence: TGTGCCACCAGCCGACCTAGGAGTAGCACAGATACGCAGTATTTT. It encodes CATSRPRSSTDTQYF.